This T cell receptor (beta chain) is from a study of T-cell reconstitution after alpha-beta-depleted transplantation in children. As it was prepared, the TCRbeta library received unique molecular identifiers. One entry per CDR3 protein, called by TCRdb with MiXCR from the PCR reads. This table holds about 870,000 distinct CDR3 sequences, under 20% found once. Whole-study results and caveats: From newly produced T cells came most of the T-cell counts and diversity one year after transplant. Several hundred expanded graft clones reportedly supplied alpha-beta T cells about two months after transplant.

Worth noting for this clonotype: No antigen is known for it.

Sequencing was performed on PBMCs, mostly from graft donor cells, taken 360 days after TCRalphabeta/CD19-depleted stem cell transplant. This TCR was sampled from a male patient aged 10 to 17 who had a stem cell transplant for acute lymphoblastic leukemia, so the T cells may come from the graft donor.

The CDR3 loop reads CASRPRLDEQYF. CDR3 bases: TGTGCCAGCAGGCCCAGGTTGGACGAGCAGTACTTC. The chain is built from TRBV27 and TRBJ2-7, with D unresolved. V was clipped by 6 bases and J by 5 bases, with 11 bases between them. CDR1 is MNHEY and CDR2 is SMNVEV in the germline V gene (reference sequence). The CDR3 is 12 amino acids.